The clone carrying this T cell receptor (beta chain) was counted many times. Its specificity is unknown. This specimen comes from a study of T-cell reconstitution after alpha-beta-depleted transplantation in children. Study-wide results and limits: About two months after transplant, alpha-beta T cells reportedly came from several hundred expanded graft clones.

The V segment lost 0 bases and the J segment 2 bases; nucleotides outside the gene matches: 4. CDR1 SGHTA and CDR2 FQGNSA come from the germline V gene. The CDR3 spans 18 residues. For TCRbeta, the library was prepared with unique molecular identifiers. MiXCR was run by TCRdb on the PCR reads, yielding one entry per CDR3 protein. The sample consists of about 240,000 distinct CDR3 sequences, roughly 26% of them appearing once. This material consisted of PBMCs, taken before TCRalphabeta/CD19-depleted stem cell transplant. The chain has TRBV7-2 and TRBJ2-1, with TRBD2 matching 13 bases. This TCR was recovered from a girl aged 2 to 10 with Fanconi anemia, due to receive a stem cell transplant. The CDR3 region is CASSLAPGLAGTYNEQFF. In nucleotides, the CDR3 is TGTGCCAGCAGCTTAGCGCCGGGACTAGCGGGAACCTACAATGAGCAGTTCTTC.